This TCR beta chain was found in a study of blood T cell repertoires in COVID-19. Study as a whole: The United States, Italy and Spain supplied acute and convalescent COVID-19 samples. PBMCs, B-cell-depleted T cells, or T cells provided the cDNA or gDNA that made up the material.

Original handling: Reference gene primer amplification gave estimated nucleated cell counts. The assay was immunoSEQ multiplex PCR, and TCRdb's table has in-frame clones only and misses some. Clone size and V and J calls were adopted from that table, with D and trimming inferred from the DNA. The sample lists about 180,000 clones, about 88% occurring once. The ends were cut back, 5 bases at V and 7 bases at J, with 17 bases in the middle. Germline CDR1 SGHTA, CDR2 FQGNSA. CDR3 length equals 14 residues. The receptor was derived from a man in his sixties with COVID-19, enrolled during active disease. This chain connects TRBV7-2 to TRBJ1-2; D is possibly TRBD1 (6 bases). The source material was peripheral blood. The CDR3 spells CASSKGGGLIGYTF. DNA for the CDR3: TGTGCCAGCAGCAAAGGCGGGGGCCTAATTGGCTACACCTTC.